This record concerns one T cell receptor (beta chain) sequence. This CDR3 is built from 15 residues. The germline CDR1 and CDR2 sequences are SGHRS and YFSETQ. V lost 6 bases, J lost 0 bases, and 10 bases lay in between. This sample is part of a study of cytomegalovirus exposure and HLA in healthy donors. The PCR contained 60 Vbeta and 13 Jbeta primers. The table came from immunoSEQ multiplex PCR; TCRdb's copy has only in-frame clones and leaves some out. This sample has roughly 140,000 clones, with around 80% found just once. This TCR derives from a man aged 18 to 35 in good health and CMV-seronegative. Sequenced sample: PBMCs. J is TRBJ2-6 and V is TRBV5-1, with unresolved D. DNA for the CDR3: TGCGCCAGCACCGAAACAGTCTCTGGGGCCAACGTCCTGACTTTC. It translates to CASTETVSGANVLTF.